This record looks at one T cell receptor (beta chain) sequence and its context. With V trimmed by 0 bases and J by 5 bases, 7 bases remained unmatched. The CDR3 is 17 residues long. Germline CDR1 reads LGHNA; CDR2 reads YNFKEQ. These data come from a study of radiotherapy plus CTLA-4 blockade in lung cancer. The data were produced by immunoSEQ multiplex PCR, yet TCRdb's version contains in-frame clones alone and is incomplete. Of 65,000 to 95,000 clones in the sample, roughly 84% are singletons; the top ten hold 35% to 50%. This TCR derives from a human donor with non-small cell lung cancer that progressed on radiotherapy plus ipilimumab. V and J are TRBV4-2 and TRBJ2-7; 13 nucleotides align to TRBD2. The sequenced sample was peripheral blood, obtained from a patient treated with radiotherapy plus ipilimumab. The CDR3 DNA is TGTGCCAGCAGCCAAGAACGGATAACTAGCGGGAGGGACGAGCAGTACTTC. It yields the protein CASSQERITSGRDEQYF.